This T cell receptor beta chain is from a study of CD8 T cell repertoires and HIV-1 epitope variants. In the study overall: Twenty-five autologous and known Gag and Nef epitope variant peptides each stimulated T cells separately. Control wells had CMV/EBV/flu peptides, negative Ebola AY9, or no peptide. An uncultured baseline aliquot held 1M T cells. IL-2, IL-7 and IL-15 were added on days 3 and 7 of approximately 11-day cultures.

The germline V gene encodes CDR1 SGHDT and CDR2 YYEEEE. CDR3 length: 15 residues. Trimming stripped 2 bases from V and 4 bases from J, with 15 bases between. This clone was detected a few times. The antigen remains undetermined. Repertoires were generated with immunoSEQ multiplex PCR, while TCRdb's copy carries only in-frame clones and drops some. The table shows approximately 5,100 clones, with approximately 71% occurring only once. Sample: cultured CD8+ T cells derived from PBMCs. The sequence came from a male donor with HIV. V and J are TRBV5-6 and TRBJ1-2, with a possible D match to TRBD1 (6 bases). Written as DNA, the CDR3 is TGTGCCAGCAGCTTCGAGCAGGGGTTGGTCTATGGCTACACCTTC. Protein sequence: CASSFEQGLVYGYTF. The full variable domain, completed using reference TRBV5-6 and TRBJ1-2, is DAGVTQSPTHLIKTRGQQVTLRCSPKSGHDTVSWYQQALGQGPQFIFQYYEEEERQRGNFPDRFSGHQFPNYSSELNVNALLLGDSALYLCASSFEQGLVYGYTFGSGTRLTVV.